The present T cell receptor beta chain was sequenced within a study of cytomegalovirus exposure and HLA in healthy donors. Study-level findings and limits: As was reported, the HLA-A and HLA-B alleles of most subjects were accurately predicted from TCR beta sequences.

Remarks on this clone: Its antigen is not known.

Researchers ran the PCR with 60 Vbeta and 13 Jbeta primers. The method was immunoSEQ multiplex PCR; TCRdb's version includes in-frame clones alone and lacks a portion of them. The table records about 160,000 clones, approximately 76% of them present only once. The sequence came from a female donor in good health and CMV-seronegative. Input material: PBMCs.

The CDR3, as DNA: TGTGCCAGCAGTTACCGGGGGTCCAGTAAGTACGAGCAGTACTTC. Its translation: CASSYRGSSKYEQYF. V usage is TRBV6-7 and J usage is TRBJ2-7, with D possibly TRBD2 on 6 matching bases. TRBV6-7 is labeled an ORF, and its function is uncertain. V was cut by 2 bases and J by 4 bases, with 15 bases left in between. CDR3 length: 15 residues.